Detailed here is one T cell receptor beta chain. The antigen is unknown. The data were taken from a study of cytomegalovirus exposure and HLA in healthy donors. General study findings and limits: When analyzed later, the rates of TCR association showed variation by HLA locus, with DRB1 the most and HLA-C the fewest.

This CDR3 has 14 amino acids. The V end was cut by 8 bases, the J end by 2 bases, with 15 bases between. From germline, CDR1 is LNHDA and CDR2 SQIVND (reference sequence). The PCR employed 60 Vbeta primers together with 13 Jbeta primers. Assay: immunoSEQ multiplex PCR; the TCRdb copy retains only in-frame clones and omits some. The sample holds around 140,000 clones, roughly 73% seen once. The sequenced sample consisted of PBMCs. J is TRBJ1-1 and V is TRBV19, with D unresolved. This sequence originates from a female donor in good health and CMV-seronegative. In DNA, the CDR3 is TGTGCCAGTTTCCCGCAACTACCAAACACTGAAGCTTTCTTT. Amino acid sequence: CASFPQLPNTEAFF.